Sequencing of this TCR beta chain was carried out in a study of control samples from healthy donors and cancer patients. The repertoire was sequenced with immunoSEQ multiplex PCR; TCRdb's copy has only in-frame clones and lacks some. The data show 100,000 to 150,000 clones, approximately 90% seen once. Germline-derived CDR1 and CDR2 are SGHTA and FQGNSA. The junction had 3 bases not matched to a gene; V was cut back by 1 base and J by 4 bases. The CDR3 consists of 16 residues. V gene TRBV7-2 combines with J gene TRBJ2-1; 11 bases align to TRBD2. Sequenced sample: blood. The receptor was isolated from a woman aged 18-29 years in good health. This CDR3 reads CASSLVGTSGYNEQFF. In DNA, the CDR3 is TGTGCCAGCAGCTTAGTGGGGACTAGCGGATACAATGAGCAGTTCTTC.